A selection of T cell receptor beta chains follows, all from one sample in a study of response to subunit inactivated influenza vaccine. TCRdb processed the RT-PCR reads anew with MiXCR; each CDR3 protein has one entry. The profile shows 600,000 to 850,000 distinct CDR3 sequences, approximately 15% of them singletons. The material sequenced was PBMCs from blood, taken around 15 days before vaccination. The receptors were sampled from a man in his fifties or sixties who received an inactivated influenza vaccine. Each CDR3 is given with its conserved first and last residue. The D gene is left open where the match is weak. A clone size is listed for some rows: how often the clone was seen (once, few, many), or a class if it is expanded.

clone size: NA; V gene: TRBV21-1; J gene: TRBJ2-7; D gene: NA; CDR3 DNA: TGTGCCAGCAGCACCGGGACTAGCGGGAGCAAAATCTCCTACGAGCAGTACTTC; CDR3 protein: CASSTGTSGSKISYEQYF
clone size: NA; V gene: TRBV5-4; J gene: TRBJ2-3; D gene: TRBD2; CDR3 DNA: TGTGCCAGCAGCTTAGAACTAGCGGGTAACACAGATACGCAGTATTTT; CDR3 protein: CASSLELAGNTDTQYF
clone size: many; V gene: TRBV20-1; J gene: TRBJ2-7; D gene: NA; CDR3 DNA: TGCAGTGCTTATAGCGGTCTTACCTACGAGCAGTACTTC; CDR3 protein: CSAYSGLTYEQYF
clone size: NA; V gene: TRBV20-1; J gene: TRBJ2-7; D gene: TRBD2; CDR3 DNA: TGCAGTGGACAGACTAGCGGGAGACTTTACGAGCAGTACTTC; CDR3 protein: CSGQTSGRLYEQYF
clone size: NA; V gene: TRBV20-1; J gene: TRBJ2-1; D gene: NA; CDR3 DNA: TGCAGTGCCAGGGGAGGGGCTACTAACAATGAGCAGTTCTTC; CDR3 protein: CSARGGATNNEQFF
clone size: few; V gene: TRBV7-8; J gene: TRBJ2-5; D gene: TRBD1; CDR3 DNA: TGTGCCAGCAGGTACAGGGGAGAGACCCAGTACTTC; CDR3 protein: CASRYRGETQYF
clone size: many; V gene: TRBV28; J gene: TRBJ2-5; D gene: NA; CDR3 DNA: TGTGCCAGCAGTAGACTCGGAGAGACCCAGTACTTC; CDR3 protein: CASSRLGETQYF
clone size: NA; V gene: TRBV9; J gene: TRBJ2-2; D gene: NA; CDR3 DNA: TGTGCCAGCAGAAATATCGTGACCGGGGAGCTGTTTTTT; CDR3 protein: CASRNIVTGELFF
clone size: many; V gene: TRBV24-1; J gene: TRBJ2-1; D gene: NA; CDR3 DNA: TGTGCCACCAGTGACGGGGACCGCCAGGATGAGCAGTTCTTC; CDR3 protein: CATSDGDRQDEQFF
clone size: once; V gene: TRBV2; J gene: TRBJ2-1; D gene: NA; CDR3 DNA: TGTGCCAGCAATTATCTGGGTACGAATGAGCAGTTCTTC; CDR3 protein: CASNYLGTNEQFF
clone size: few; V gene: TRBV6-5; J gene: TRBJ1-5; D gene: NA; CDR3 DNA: TGTGCCAGCAGTTACTTTGATTCGTGGGGGAATCAGCCCCAGCATTTT; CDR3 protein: CASSYFDSWGNQPQHF
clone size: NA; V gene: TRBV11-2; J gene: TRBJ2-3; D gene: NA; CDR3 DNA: TGTGCCAGCAGCTTAAGACGGCCGGATATAGATACGCAGTATTTT; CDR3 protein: CASSLRRPDIDTQYF
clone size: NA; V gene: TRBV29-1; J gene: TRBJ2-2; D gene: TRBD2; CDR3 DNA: TGCAGCGTTGAAGATCAGGTTCAAGCGGGGGGGAGCACCGGGGAGCTGTTTTTT; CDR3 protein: CSVEDQVQAGGSTGELFF
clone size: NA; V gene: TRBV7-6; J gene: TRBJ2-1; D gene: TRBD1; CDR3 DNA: TGTGCCAGCAGCTTTAATAACAGGGGATATGAGCAGTTCTTC; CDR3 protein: CASSFNNRGYEQFF
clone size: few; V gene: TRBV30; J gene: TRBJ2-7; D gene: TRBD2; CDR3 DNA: TGTGCCTGGAGTCGGGGGGGCAGCTCCTACGAGCAGTACTTC; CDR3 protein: CAWSRGGSSYEQYF
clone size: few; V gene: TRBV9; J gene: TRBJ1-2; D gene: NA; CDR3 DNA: TGTGCCAGCAGCGTGGAAACCTCGGGGAGTAACTATGGCTACACCTTC; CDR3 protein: CASSVETSGSNYGYTF
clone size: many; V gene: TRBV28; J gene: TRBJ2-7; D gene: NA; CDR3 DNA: TGTGCCAGCAGTTTGAGTTTCTACGAGCAGTACTTC; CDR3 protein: CASSLSFYEQYF
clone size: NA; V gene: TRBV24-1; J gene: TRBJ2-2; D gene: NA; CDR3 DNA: TGTGCCACCAGTGACCCAGCCGGGGCCCGATCCGGGGAGCTGTTTTTT; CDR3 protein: CATSDPAGARSGELFF
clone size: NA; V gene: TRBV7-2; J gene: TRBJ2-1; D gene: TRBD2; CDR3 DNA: TGTGCCAGCAGCTTAGTCTATCTAGCGGGGTACAATGAGCAGTTCTTC; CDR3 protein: CASSLVYLAGYNEQFF
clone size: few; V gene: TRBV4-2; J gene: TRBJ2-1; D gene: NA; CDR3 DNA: TGTGCCAGCAGCCAAGTCACTCAAAGCTCCTACAATGAGCAGTTCTTC; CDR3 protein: CASSQVTQSSYNEQFF
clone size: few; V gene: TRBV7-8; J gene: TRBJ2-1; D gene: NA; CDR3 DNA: TGTGCCAGCAGCCAGGGACACCCAGGCCAGTTCTTC; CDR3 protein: CASSQGHPGQFF
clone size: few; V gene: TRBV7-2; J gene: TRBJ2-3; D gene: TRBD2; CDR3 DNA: TGTGCCAGCAGCTTAGAAGCTAGCGGGCGGTATTTT; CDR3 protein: CASSLEASGRYF
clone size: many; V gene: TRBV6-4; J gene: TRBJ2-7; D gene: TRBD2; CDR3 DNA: TGTGCCAACTCAACCGGGACTAGCTTCGGCGAGCAGTACTTC; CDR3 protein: CANSTGTSFGEQYF
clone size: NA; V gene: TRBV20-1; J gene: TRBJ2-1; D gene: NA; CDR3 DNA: TGCAGTGCGCCACACGCGTCCCTCTACAATGAGCAGTTCTTC; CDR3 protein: CSAPHASLYNEQFF
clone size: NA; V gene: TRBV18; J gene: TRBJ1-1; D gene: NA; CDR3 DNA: TGTGCCAGCTTAGCGGACAGCTTATCCTTGAACACTGAAGCTTTCTTT; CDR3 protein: CASLADSLSLNTEAFF
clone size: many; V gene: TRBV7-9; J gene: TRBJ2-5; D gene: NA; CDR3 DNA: TGTGCCAGCAGCCGCGACAGGGAGGGAGAGACCCAGTACTTC; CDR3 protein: CASSRDREGETQYF
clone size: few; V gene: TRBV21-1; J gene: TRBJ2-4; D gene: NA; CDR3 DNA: TGTGCCAGCAGCAACCGACAGGGCGGCATTCAGTACTTC; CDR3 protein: CASSNRQGGIQYF
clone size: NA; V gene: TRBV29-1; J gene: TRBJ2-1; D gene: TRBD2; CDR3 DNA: TGCAGCGCCCGAATAGCGGGGGGGCTGTACAATGAGCAGTTCTTC; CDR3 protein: CSARIAGGLYNEQFF
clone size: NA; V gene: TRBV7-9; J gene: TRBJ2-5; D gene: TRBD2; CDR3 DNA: TGTGCCAGCAGCTACCAGGCGGGGGGAAGACAAGAGACCCAGTACTTC; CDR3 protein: CASSYQAGGRQETQYF
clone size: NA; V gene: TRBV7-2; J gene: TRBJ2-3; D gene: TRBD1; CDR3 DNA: TGTGCCAGCAGCTCGACCGGGACAGGGTTTACAGATACGCAGTATTTT; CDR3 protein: CASSSTGTGFTDTQYF
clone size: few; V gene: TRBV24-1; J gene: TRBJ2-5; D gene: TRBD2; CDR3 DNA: TGTGCCACCAGTGATCAGACTAGCGGGAGGCAAGAGACCCAGTACTTC; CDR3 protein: CATSDQTSGRQETQYF
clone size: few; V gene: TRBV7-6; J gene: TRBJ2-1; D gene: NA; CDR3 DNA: TGTGCCAGCAGCCACACAGCGGTCCCGAGCTCCTACAATGAGCAGTTCTTC; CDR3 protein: CASSHTAVPSSYNEQFF
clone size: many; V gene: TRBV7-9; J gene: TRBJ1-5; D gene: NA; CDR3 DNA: TGTGCCAGCAGCTCATACAGCTCAGGGGGCAATCAGCCCCAGCATTTT; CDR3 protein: CASSSYSSGGNQPQHF
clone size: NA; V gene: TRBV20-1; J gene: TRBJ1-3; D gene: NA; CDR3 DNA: TGCAGTGAACCGGGACACCCTGGAAACACCATATATTTT; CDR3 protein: CSEPGHPGNTIYF
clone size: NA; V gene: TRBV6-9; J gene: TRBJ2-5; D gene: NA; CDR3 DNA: TGTGCCAAAACAGGGTGGCGGGAGACCCAGTACTTC; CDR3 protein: CAKTGWRETQYF
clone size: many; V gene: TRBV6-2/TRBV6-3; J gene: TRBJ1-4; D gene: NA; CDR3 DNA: TGTGCCAGCAGTTACGCAGGACCCCCGGAGGAAAAACTGTTTTTT; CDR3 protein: CASSYAGPPEEKLFF
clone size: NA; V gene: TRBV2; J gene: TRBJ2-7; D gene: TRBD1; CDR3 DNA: TGTGCCAGCAGGACGGACAGGGGCGAGCAGTACTTC; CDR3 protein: CASRTDRGEQYF
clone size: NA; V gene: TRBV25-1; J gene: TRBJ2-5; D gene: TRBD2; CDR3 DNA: TGTGCCAGCAGTGAGGGGGGAGGGGCGTCCCAGTACTTC; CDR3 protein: CASSEGGGASQYF